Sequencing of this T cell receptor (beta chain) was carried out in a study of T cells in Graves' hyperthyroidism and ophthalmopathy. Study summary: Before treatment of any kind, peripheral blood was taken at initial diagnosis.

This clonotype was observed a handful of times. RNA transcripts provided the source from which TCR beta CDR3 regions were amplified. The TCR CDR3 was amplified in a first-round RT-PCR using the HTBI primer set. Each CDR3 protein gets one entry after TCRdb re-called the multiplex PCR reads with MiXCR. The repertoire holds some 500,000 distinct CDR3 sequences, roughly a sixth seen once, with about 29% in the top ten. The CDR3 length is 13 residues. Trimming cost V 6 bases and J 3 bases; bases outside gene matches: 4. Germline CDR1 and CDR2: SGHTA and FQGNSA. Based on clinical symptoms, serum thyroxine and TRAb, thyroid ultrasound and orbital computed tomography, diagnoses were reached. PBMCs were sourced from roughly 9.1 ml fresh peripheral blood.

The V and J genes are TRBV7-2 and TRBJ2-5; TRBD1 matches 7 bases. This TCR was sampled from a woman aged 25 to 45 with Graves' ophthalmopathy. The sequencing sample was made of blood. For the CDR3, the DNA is TGTGCCAGCAGATATGGGACAGAAGAGACCCAGTACTTC. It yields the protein CASRYGTEETQYF.